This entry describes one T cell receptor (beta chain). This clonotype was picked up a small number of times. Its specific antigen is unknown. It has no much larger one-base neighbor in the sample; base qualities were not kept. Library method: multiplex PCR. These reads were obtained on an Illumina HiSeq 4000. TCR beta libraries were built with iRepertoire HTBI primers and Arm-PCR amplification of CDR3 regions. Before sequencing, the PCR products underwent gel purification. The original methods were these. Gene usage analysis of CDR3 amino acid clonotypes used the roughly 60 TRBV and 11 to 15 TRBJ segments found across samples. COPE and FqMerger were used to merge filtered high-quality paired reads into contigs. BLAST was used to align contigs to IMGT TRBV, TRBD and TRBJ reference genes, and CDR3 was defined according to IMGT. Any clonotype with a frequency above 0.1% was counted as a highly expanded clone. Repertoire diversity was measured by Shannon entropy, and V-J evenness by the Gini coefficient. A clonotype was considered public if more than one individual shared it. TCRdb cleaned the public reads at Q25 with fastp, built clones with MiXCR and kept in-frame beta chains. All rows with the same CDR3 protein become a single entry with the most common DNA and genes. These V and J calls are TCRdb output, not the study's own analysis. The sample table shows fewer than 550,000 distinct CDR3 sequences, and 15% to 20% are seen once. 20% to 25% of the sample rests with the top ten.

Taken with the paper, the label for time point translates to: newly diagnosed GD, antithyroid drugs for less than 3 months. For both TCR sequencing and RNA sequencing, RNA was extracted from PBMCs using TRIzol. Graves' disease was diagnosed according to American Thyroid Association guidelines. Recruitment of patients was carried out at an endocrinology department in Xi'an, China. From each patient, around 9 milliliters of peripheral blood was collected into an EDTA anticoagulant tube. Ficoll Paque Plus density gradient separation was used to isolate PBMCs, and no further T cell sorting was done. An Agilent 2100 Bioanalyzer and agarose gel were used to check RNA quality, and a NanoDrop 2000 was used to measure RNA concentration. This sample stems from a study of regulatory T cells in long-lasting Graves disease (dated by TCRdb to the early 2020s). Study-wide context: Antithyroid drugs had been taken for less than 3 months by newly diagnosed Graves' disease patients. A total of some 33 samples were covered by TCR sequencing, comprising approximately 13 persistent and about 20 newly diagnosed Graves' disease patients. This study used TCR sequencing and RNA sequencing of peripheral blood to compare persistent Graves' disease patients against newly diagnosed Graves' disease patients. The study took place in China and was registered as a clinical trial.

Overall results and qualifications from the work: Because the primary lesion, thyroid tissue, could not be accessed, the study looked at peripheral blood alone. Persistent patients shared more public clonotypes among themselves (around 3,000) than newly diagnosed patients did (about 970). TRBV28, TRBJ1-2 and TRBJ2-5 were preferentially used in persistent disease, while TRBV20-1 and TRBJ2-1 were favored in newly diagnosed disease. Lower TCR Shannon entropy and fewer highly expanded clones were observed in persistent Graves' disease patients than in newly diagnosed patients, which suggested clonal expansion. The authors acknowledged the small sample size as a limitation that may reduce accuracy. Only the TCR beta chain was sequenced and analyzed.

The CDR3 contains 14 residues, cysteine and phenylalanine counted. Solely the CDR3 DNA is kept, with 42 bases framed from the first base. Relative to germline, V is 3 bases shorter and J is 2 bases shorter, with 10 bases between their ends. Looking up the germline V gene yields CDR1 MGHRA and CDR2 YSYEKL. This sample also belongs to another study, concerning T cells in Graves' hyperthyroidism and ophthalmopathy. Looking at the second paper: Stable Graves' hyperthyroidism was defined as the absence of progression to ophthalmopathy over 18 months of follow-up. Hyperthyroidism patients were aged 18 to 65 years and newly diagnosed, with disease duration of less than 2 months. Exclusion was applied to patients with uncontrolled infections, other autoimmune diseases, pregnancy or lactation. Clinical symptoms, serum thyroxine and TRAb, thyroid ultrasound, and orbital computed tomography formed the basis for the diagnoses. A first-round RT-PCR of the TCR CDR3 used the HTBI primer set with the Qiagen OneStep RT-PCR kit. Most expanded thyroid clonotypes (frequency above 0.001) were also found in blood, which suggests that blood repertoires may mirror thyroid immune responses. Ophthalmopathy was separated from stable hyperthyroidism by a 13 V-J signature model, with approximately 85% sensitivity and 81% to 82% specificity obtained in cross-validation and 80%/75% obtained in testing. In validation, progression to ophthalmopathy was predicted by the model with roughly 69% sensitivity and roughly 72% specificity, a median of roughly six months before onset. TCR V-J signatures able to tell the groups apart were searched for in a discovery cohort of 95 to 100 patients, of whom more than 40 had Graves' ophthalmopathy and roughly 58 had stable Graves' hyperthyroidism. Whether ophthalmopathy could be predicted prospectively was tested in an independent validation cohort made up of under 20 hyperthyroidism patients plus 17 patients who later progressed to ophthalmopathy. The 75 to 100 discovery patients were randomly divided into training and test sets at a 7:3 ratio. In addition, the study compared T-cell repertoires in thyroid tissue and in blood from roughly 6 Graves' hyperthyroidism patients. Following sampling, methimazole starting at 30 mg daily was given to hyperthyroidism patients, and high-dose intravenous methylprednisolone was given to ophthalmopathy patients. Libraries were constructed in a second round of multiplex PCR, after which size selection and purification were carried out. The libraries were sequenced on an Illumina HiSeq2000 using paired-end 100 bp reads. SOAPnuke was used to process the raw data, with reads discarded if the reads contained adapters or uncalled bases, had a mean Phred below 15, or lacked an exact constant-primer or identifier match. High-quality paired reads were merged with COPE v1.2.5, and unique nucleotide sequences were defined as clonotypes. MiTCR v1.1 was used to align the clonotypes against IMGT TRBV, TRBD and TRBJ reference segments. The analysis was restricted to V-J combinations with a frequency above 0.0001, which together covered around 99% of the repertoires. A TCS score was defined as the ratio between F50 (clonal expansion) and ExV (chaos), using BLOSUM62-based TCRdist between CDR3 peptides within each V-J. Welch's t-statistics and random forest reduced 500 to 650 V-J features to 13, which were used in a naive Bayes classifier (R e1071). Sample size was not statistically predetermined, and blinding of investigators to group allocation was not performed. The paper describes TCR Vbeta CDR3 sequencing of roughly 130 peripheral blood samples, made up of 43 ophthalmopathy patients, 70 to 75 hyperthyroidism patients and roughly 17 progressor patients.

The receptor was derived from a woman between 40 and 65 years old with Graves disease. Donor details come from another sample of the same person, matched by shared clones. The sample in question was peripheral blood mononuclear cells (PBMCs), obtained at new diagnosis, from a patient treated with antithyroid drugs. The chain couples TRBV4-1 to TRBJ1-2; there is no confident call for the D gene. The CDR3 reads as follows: CASSHDYKNYGYTF. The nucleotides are TGCGCCAGCAGCCACGACTACAAAAACTATGGCTACACCTTC.